This T cell receptor (beta chain) was sequenced during a study of cytomegalovirus exposure and HLA in healthy donors. Study-level findings and limits: The study labeled 180 or so TCR beta chains cytomegalovirus-associated.

Trimming stripped 3 bases from V and 2 bases from J, with 20 bases between. The CDR3 is made up of 17 amino acids. The germline V gene encodes CDR1 MNHEY and CDR2 SMNVEV (reference sequence). As concerns this clone: No antigen is known for it.

Assay used: immunoSEQ multiplex PCR; TCRdb lists only in-frame clones, some missing. Of 47,000 or so clones listed, roughly 92% are singletons. Sequencing input: PBMCs. The receptor's source is a man between 18 and 35 years old in good health and CMV-seronegative. The J gene is TRBJ2-7, the V gene TRBV27; D may be TRBD2 (6 bases). The CDR3 nucleotides are TGTGCCAGCAGTTTCCAGCCGACTAGTCGAAAGCCCTACGAGCAGTACTTC. Amino acid sequence: CASSFQPTSRKPYEQYF.